This T cell receptor (beta chain) was found in a study of blood T cell repertoires in COVID-19. Study background: Specimens from acute and convalescent COVID-19 originated in the United States, Italy and Spain. T cells, B-cell-depleted T cells, or PBMCs provided the cDNA or gDNA that served as material.

Germline-derived CDR1 and CDR2 are SGHKS and YYEKEE (reference sequence). V lost 0 bases, J lost 6 bases, and 8 bases stayed unmatched. The CDR3 is 16 amino acids. In the authors' methods: Nucleated cell number was recorded as an estimate derived from reference gene primer amplification. Profiled with immunoSEQ multiplex PCR; TCRdb holds only in-frame clones, not every one. The V and J calls and clone size come from that table; D and trimming were worked out from the DNA. This sample has about 64,000 clones, with roughly 84% found just once. Sequencing was performed on peripheral blood. The sequence came from a man in his sixties or seventies with acute or convalescent COVID-19. The chain combines TRBV5-5 with TRBJ1-4; 7 bases map to TRBD1. The CDR3: CASSLGEGTVYEKLFF. The CDR3 DNA reads TGTGCCAGCAGCTTGGGCGAGGGGACAGTTTATGAAAAACTGTTTTTT.